One and the same sample provided the 29 T cell receptor beta chains below, sequenced in a study of T cell repertoires in cytomegalovirus infection. TCRdb called the reads again in MiXCR, with one record for every CDR3 protein. The repertoire holds some 900,000 distinct CDR3 sequences, with approximately 32% as singletons. No antigen is known for these receptors. The sequencing here drew on cultured CD8+ T cells from PBMCs, taken from culture after CMV antigen stimulation. The receptors were gathered from a human donor in good health (CMV status not recorded). Some clones in this sample may be carry-over from other donors' samples.

This sequence joins TRBV6-8 and TRBJ2-7, with D possibly being TRBD2 (7 bases). Germline lookup yields CDR1 MNHGY and CDR2 SAAAGT. This CDR3 spans 15 amino acids. V was cut by 6 bases and J by 2 bases, with 17 bases left in between. The CDR3 DNA follows: TGTGCCAGCAGCCGGGACGGCGGGGGCCCCTACGAGCAGTACTTC. Its translation: CASSRDGGGPYEQYF.

The rearrangement links TRBV29-1 to TRBJ2-7, with D unclear. The length of the CDR3 is 16 residues. Germline loops: CDR1 SQVTM, CDR2 ANQGSEA. V was shortened by 6 bases and J by 0 bases, with 21 bases between the two germline ends. CDR3 nucleotides: TGCAGCGTCCCCTCCACCCCACCGGCCCACTCCTACGAGCAGTACGTC. This sequence encodes CSVPSTPPAHSYEQYV.

In this sample, this clonotype turned up a few times. The chain links TRBV19 to TRBJ2-2, with 8 bases aligning to TRBD2. Germline CDR1 is LNHDA and CDR2 is SQIVND (reference sequence). The CDR3 length is 16 residues. Unmatched junction bases numbered 7, after V lost 3 bases and J lost 4 bases. The CDR3 region has the DNA TGTGCCAGTAGTATGGGACTAGTTTGGTCCACCGGGGAGCTGTTTTTT. This gives the protein CASSMGLVWSTGELFF.

Many counts were recorded for this clonotype. CDR3 bases: TGTGCCAGCACCAAACTGGCCCGGCGGGACACTGAAGCTTTCTTT. Translating gives CASTKLARRDTEAFF. V is TRBV7-6 and J is TRBJ1-1; D gene uncertain. The CDR3 consists of 15 residues. V lost 7 bases, J lost 3 bases, and 18 bases lay in between. Germline CDR1 and CDR2: SGHVS and FNYEAQ.

This clonotype was seen a handful of times. The chain is built from TRBV6-1 and TRBJ1-2; no clear D gene. The CDR3 totals 16 residues. Germline loops: CDR1 MNHNS, CDR2 SASEGT. Trimming removed 6 bases at V and 4 bases at J, with 21 bases between. The DNA for the CDR3 is TGTGCCAGCAGCCCCGAGGTCCGGGCATCGGCCTATGGCTACACCTTC. Its translation: CASSPEVRASAYGYTF.

The chain carries TRBV7-9 and TRBJ1-1; 7 nucleotides align to TRBD1. The CDR3 is 14 amino acids. Unmatched junction bases numbered 7, after V lost 6 bases and J lost 3 bases. Germline V gene lookup returns CDR1 SEHNR and CDR2 FQNEAQ (reference sequence). CDR3 protein: CASSRQGPYTEAFF. The CDR3 DNA follows: TGTGCCAGCAGTCGACAGGGTCCCTACACTGAAGCTTTCTTT.

This clonotype turned up a few times. In DNA form, the CDR3 reads TGTGCCAGCAGTTGGGTAGCGGGGGGCTATGAGCAGTTCTTC. This sequence encodes CASSWVAGGYEQFF. The genes are TRBV12-3 or TRBV12-4 and TRBJ2-1; TRBD2 aligns across 10 bases. V dropped 4 bases and J dropped 8; count of bases not matched to a gene: 5. This CDR3 is built from 14 residues.

This clonotype was seen only a few times. The chain has TRBV19 and TRBJ1-5, with 7 bases lining up with TRBD1. The CDR3 contains 18 residues. The germline V gene has CDR1 LNHDA and CDR2 SQIVND (reference sequence). V was clipped by 2 bases and J by 0 bases; unmatched bases: 10. CDR3 DNA sequence: TGTGCCAGTAGTATACATAGGGGGCGTGAATATAGCAATCAGCCCCAGCATTTT. This codes for CASSIHRGREYSNQPQHF.

This clonotype came up many times. The chain combines TRBV12-3 or TRBV12-4 with TRBJ2-1; possibly TRBD1 for D (5 bases). CDR3 length: 11 residues. V gave up 5 bases and J gave up 10 bases, with 9 bases separating them. This CDR3 is CASSLNREQFF. CDR3 in DNA: TGTGCCAGCAGTCTGAACAGGGAGCAGTTCTTC.

Written as DNA, the CDR3 is TGTGCCAGCAGTCCCCGGACTAGCGGGGGAGATACGCAGTATTTT. The encoded protein is CASSPRTSGGDTQYF. V gene TRBV27 combines with J gene TRBJ2-3, with TRBD2 matching over 13 bases. Germline V gene lookup returns CDR1 MNHEY and CDR2 SMNVEV (reference sequence). This CDR3 has 15 amino acids. Losses at the gene ends were 5 bases for V and 5 bases for J; bases not matched to a gene: 4.

The gene calls are TRBV9 and TRBJ1-5; D gene uncertain. Germline CDR1 and CDR2: SGDLS and YYNGEE. V was pared by 0 bases and J by 0 bases, with 10 bases between. CDR3 size: 16 residues. The CDR3 spells CASSVGLGDSNQPQHF. CDR3 bases: TGTGCCAGCAGCGTAGGGTTAGGAGATAGCAATCAGCCCCAGCATTTT.

This chain connects TRBV7-9 to TRBJ2-7, with D unresolved. The V gene lost 0 bases and the J gene lost 6 bases, with 0 bases spanning the gap. The CDR3 consists of 10 residues. CDR1 and CDR2 from the germline V gene are SEHNR and FQNEAQ (reference sequence). In DNA form, the CDR3 reads TGTGCCAGCAGCTTAGCCGAGCAGTACTTC. It codes for CASSLAEQYF.

This clonotype was recorded at least ten times. The rearrangement joins TRBV7-9 to TRBJ2-6, with 7 bases aligning to TRBD1. The CDR3 covers 19 residues. Trimming at V came to 7 bases and at J to 4 bases, leaving 19 bases not matched to a gene. Germline V lookup: CDR1 SEHNR, CDR2 FQNEAQ (reference sequence). CDR3 loop: CASISGTAVEGRGANVLTF. For the CDR3, the DNA is TGTGCCAGCATCTCCGGGACAGCCGTTGAGGGGCGAGGGGCCAACGTCCTGACTTTC.

This clonotype turned up a few times. This sequence joins TRBV12-3 or TRBV12-4 and TRBJ2-7; D not certain. The CDR3 is 11 residues long. The V end lost 4 bases, the J end lost 5 bases, and 6 bases lay between the germline ends. The CDR3 loop is CASSSSDEQYF. Here the CDR3 DNA reads TGTGCCAGCAGTTCGAGCGACGAGCAGTACTTC.

This sequence joins TRBV6-5 and TRBJ2-5; TRBD2 matches at 7 bases. The CDR3 is made up of 16 amino acids. The V segment lost 2 bases and the J segment 4 bases; nucleotides outside the gene matches: 10. Germline CDR1 reads MNHEY; CDR2 reads SVGAGI. The CDR3, as DNA: TGTGCCAGCAGTTACGTGGGGGGGATTCTCGGAGAGACCCAGTACTTC. Translation gives CASSYVGGILGETQYF.

V gene TRBV4-3 combines with J gene TRBJ2-2; D gene ambiguous. The length of the CDR3 is 15 residues. Trimming removed 0 bases at V and 3 bases at J, with 8 bases between. CDR1 and CDR2 (germline): LGHNA, YSLEER. DNA for the CDR3: TGCGCCAGCAGCCAAGACTTGGCAGACACCGGGGAGCTGTTTTTT. Translated, it gives CASSQDLADTGELFF.

This clonotype has a handful of counts. The chain links TRBV12-3 or TRBV12-4 to TRBJ2-1, with 7 bases that match TRBD2. This CDR3 contains 15 residues. The V gene end was trimmed by 6 bases and the J gene end by 4 bases; junction bases not matched to a gene: 9. The CDR3 DNA is TGTGCCAGCAGCCACAGCGGGGCGGCATACAATGAGCAGTTCTTC. It codes for CASSHSGAAYNEQFF.

This clonotype turned up a few times. This chain uses TRBV7-8 with TRBJ2-7; D call uncertain. This CDR3 is 14 amino acids long. V lost 1 base and J 0 bases, leaving 7 bases between the germline ends. In germline, CDR1 is SGHVS, CDR2 FQNEAQ. The CDR3 sequence is CASSLGRSSYEQYV. In nucleotides, the CDR3 is TGTGCCAGCAGCTTAGGAAGGAGCTCCTACGAGCAGTACGTC.

This clonotype has a count of ten or more. The genes are TRBV7-2 and TRBJ2-5; no reliable D call. This CDR3 is 15 amino acids long. V lost 5 bases and J lost 1, with 14 bases in between. CDR1 and CDR2 from the germline V gene are SGHTA and FQGNSA. The CDR3 here is CASSKRLNRQETQYF. The CDR3 bases are TGTGCCAGCAGCAAACGGTTGAACCGCCAAGAGACCCAGTACTTC.

The sample holds many counts of this clonotype. The gene calls are TRBV7-9 and TRBJ1-2; 7 nucleotides align to TRBD1. J lost 3 bases, V lost 5 bases, and 9 bases had no gene match. This CDR3 has 15 amino acids. The germline CDR1 and CDR2 sequences are SEHNR and FQNEAQ (reference sequence). CDR3 bases: TGTGCCAGCAGCACCGGCCCAGGGGGTGACTATGGCTACACCTTC. Its translation: CASSTGPGGDYGYTF.

This chain joins TRBV25-1 and TRBJ2-7; tentatively, D is TRBD1 (6 bases). The CDR3 has 15 amino acids. Germline loops: CDR1 MGHDK, CDR2 SYGVNS. The V end was cut by 3 bases, the J end by 2 bases, with 14 bases between. CDR3: CASSEGAGSAYEQYF. DNA for the CDR3: TGTGCCAGCAGTGAGGGGGCAGGTAGTGCCTACGAGCAGTACTTC.

The V gene is TRBV15, the J gene TRBJ2-3; D is possibly TRBD2 (5 bases). The germline V and J ends were trimmed by 5 bases and 3 bases, with 18 bases remaining between them. The CDR3 spans 16 residues. Germline-derived CDR1 and CDR2 are LNHNV and YYDKDF (reference sequence). In nucleotides, the CDR3 is TGTGCCACCAGCCCGCAGACCACTCTAGCTACAGATACGCAGTATTTT. It specifies CATSPQTTLATDTQYF.

This clonotype was seen a handful of times. The chain combines TRBV4-2 with TRBJ2-3, with D uncertain. Trimming left V 0 bases short and J 3 bases short, with 1 base between. This CDR3 is built from 12 residues. Germline CDR1 reads LGHNA; CDR2 reads YNFKEQ. The CDR3, as DNA: TGTGCCAGCAGCCAAGAAACAGATACGCAGTATTTT. Protein: CASSQETDTQYF.

The chain recombines TRBV4-3 with TRBJ2-4; TRBD1 aligns across 7 bases. This CDR3 comprises 15 residues. Unmatched junction bases numbered 7, after V lost 1 base and J lost 7 bases. Germline CDR1 is LGHNA and CDR2 is YSLEER. The CDR3 spells CASSQGTGRNNIQYF. The CDR3 region has the DNA TGCGCCAGCAGCCAAGGGACAGGACGGAACAACATTCAGTACTTC.

This clonotype was seen a few times. The chain recombines TRBV7-9 with TRBJ2-2; 8 bases map to TRBD2. The germline CDR1 and CDR2 sequences are SEHNR and FQNEAQ (reference sequence). V gave up 2 bases and J gave up 10 bases; unmatched junction bases: 3. CDR3 length: 13 amino acids. The CDR3 protein is CASSLPGLEELFF. The DNA for the CDR3 is TGTGCCAGCAGCTTACCGGGACTAGAGGAGCTGTTTTTT.

This clonotype has at least ten counts. The chain is built from TRBV7-2 and TRBJ2-1; TRBD2 is a possible D gene (7 bases). V lost 6 bases to trimming and J lost 0 bases, with 24 bases between them. CDR3 length: 19 amino acids. The V gene's germline CDR1 is SGHTA and CDR2 FQGNSA. The CDR3 loop is CASSIRWEGVLSSYNEQFF. In DNA form, the CDR3 reads TGTGCCAGCAGTATTAGATGGGAGGGGGTCTTGAGCTCCTACAATGAGCAGTTCTTC.

Concerning this clonotype: A junction boundary mismatches the germline segment, possibly from a read error. The chain combines TRBV27 with TRBJ2-5; TRBD2 aligns across 8 bases. CDR3 length equals 13 residues. The germline CDR1 and CDR2 sequences are MNHEY and SMNVEV (reference sequence). The DNA of the CDR3 is TGTGCCAACAGTCGGACTAGCCGAGAGACCCAGTACTTC. It translates to CANSRTSRETQYF.

The chain employs TRBV11-2 and TRBJ1-2, with TRBD1 identical over 12 bases. With 4 bases clipped from V and 4 bases from J, the junction kept 10 bases outside the gene matches. Germline V gene data show CDR1 as SGHAT and CDR2 as FQNNGV. The CDR3 totals 17 residues. This CDR3 reads CASSSGTGGEPVYGYTF. The CDR3 DNA follows: TGTGCCAGCAGCTCCGGGACAGGGGGCGAGCCTGTCTATGGCTACACCTTC.

This clonotype was recorded a few times. The V gene is TRBV7-3, the J gene TRBJ1-4; D gene ambiguous. CDR1 is SGHTA, CDR2 FQGTGA, per germline. Trimming removed 2 bases from V and 4 bases from J, with 5 bases in between. This CDR3 has 13 residues. The CDR3 sequence: CASSLQVNEKLFF. Here the CDR3 DNA reads TGTGCCAGCAGCTTACAGGTTAATGAAAAACTGTTTTTT.